The entry below describes one T cell receptor beta chain. Its antigen is undetermined. These data belong to a study of cytomegalovirus exposure and HLA in healthy donors. Findings of the study overall: Some 16,000 TCR beta sequences were associated with HLA alleles at 0.05 false discovery rate in a later analysis. In a later analysis, TCR beta V- and J-gene trimming was associated with a missense DCLRE1C variant.

The PCR made use of 60 Vbeta and 13 Jbeta primers. Methods used by the authors: An analysis that came later counted around 80 million unique TCR beta chains, around 12 million shared. Data came from immunoSEQ multiplex PCR; TCRdb stores just in-frame clones and leaves some out. V and J calls and clone size are given by that table; D and trimming were obtained from the DNA. Of some 200,000 clones in the sample, under 85% were seen once. The germline gives CDR1 SGHDT, CDR2 YYEEEE. This CDR3 has 14 amino acids. V gave up 4 bases and J gave up 3 bases, with 11 bases separating them. What was sequenced was PBMCs. The receptor was derived from a man between 45 and 60 years old in good health and CMV-seronegative. The chain links TRBV5-6 to TRBJ2-1, with D tentatively TRBD2 (6 bases). CDR3: CASSGGWGYNEQFF. Here the CDR3 DNA reads TGTGCCAGCAGCGGGGGGTGGGGCTACAATGAGCAGTTCTTC. Supplemented by reference TRBV5-6 and TRBJ2-1, the full variable domain reads DAGVTQSPTHLIKTRGQQVTLRCSPKSGHDTVSWYQQALGQGPQFIFQYYEEEERQRGNFPDRFSGHQFPNYSSELNVNALLLGDSALYLCASSGGWGYNEQFFGPGTRLTVL.